These 4 T cell receptor beta chains were sequenced from one sample in a study of T cells in Graves' hyperthyroidism and ophthalmopathy. RNA transcripts gave rise to amplified TCR beta CDR3 regions. HTBI primers were used for first-round RT-PCR of the TCR CDR3. MiXCR, run by TCRdb on the multiplex PCR reads, gives a single entry per CDR3 protein. The data contain hundreds of thousands of distinct CDR3 sequences, nearly 45% of them seen just once; the ten biggest clones take up 7% to 7.5%. Sequencing was performed on peripheral blood or thyroid tissue (not recorded which). The receptors derive from an adult man with Graves' disease, either hyperthyroidism or ophthalmopathy (not recorded which).

Remarks on this clonotype: One base away lies a much larger clone, so this may be a sequencing read error. V usage is TRBV15 and J usage is TRBJ2-5, with 9 bases lining up with TRBD2. Germline-derived CDR1 and CDR2 are LNHNV and YYDKDF (reference sequence). The CDR3 has 15 residues. The CDR3 DNA follows: TGTGCCACCAGCTCTAGCGGGACCATTGGAGAGACCCAGCACTTC. It yields the protein CATSSSGTIGETQHF.

A single count supports this clonotype. J is TRBJ1-5 and V is TRBV19, with a tentative D call TRBD1 (5 bases). CDR1 and CDR2 from the germline V gene are LNHDA and SQIVND (reference sequence). The V end lost 7 bases, the J end lost 3 bases, and 16 bases lay between the germline ends. The length of the CDR3 is 15 residues. The CDR3 is CASTSSDSNNQPQHF. CDR3 nucleotide sequence: TGTGCCAGTACGTCTAGTGACAGTAACAATCAGCCCCAGCATTTT.

The V call is TRBV15, the J call TRBJ2-7, with 8 bases fitting TRBD2. The CDR3 is 14 residues long. Germline values: CDR1 LNHNV, CDR2 YYDKDF (reference sequence). J gave up 7 bases and V 5 bases, and 10 bases lay outside the gene matches. Here the CDR3 DNA reads TGTGCCACCAGCCCGATTCGAGCGGGAGATGAGCAGTACTTC. It encodes CATSPIRAGDEQYF.

J is TRBJ1-3 and V is TRBV10-3; TRBD1 matches at 7 bases. Germline CDR1 reads ENHRY; CDR2 reads SYGVKD. The CDR3 spans 13 residues. The CDR3, as DNA: TGTGCTAGAGGAACAGGGGCTGGAAACACCATATATTTT. This translates into CARGTGAGNTIYF.